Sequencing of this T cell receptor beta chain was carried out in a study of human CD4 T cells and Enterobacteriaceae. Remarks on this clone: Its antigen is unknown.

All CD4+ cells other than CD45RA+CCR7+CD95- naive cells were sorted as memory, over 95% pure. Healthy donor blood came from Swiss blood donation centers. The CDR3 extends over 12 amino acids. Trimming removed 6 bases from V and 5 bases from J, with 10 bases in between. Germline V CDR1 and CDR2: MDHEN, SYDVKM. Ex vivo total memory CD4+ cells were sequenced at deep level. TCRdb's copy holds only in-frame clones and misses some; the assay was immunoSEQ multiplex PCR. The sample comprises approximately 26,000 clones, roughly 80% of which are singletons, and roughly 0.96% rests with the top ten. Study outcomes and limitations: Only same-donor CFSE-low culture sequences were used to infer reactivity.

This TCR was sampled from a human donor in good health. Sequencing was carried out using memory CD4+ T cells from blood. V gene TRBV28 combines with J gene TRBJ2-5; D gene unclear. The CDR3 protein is CASRLAKETQYF. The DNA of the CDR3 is TGTGCCAGCAGGTTGGCCAAGGAGACCCAGTACTTC.